Listed here are 15 T cell receptor delta chains from one sample, sequenced in a study of γδ T cells in repeated Plasmodium falciparum infection. Flow sorting of PBMC yielded separate Vgamma9/Vdelta2+ and Vdelta2-negative gammadelta T cell populations for bulk repertoire analysis. TCRdb called clones anew from the multiplex PCR reads with CATT. The sample has 80,000 to 95,000 delta-chain clones, about 1.5% seen once; the top ten hold approximately 10%. Sequences were obtained from gamma-delta T cells from blood. The receptors shown here come from a pool of human donors (malaria-infected and uninfected, not separated).

A remark on this clone: The TCRdb protein comes from a much larger clone and disagrees with this DNA's translation at residue 8, likely due to a read error; the protein given here is derived from the DNA. The rearrangement uses TRDV1 and TRDJ1; TRDD3 matches 13 bases. Germline V lookup: CDR1 TSWWSYY, CDR2 QGS. J lost 0 bases, V lost 3 bases, and 22 bases had no gene match. The CDR3 totals 23 residues. CDR3 DNA sequence: TGTGCTCTTGGGGACCCGACCCAATCCCGTACTGGGGGATACGCGGGGTACACCGATAAACTCATCTTT. Translated: CALGDPTQSRTGGYAGYTDKLIF.

A remark on this clone: The mismatch at residue 2 between this DNA's translation and the TCRdb protein of a much larger clone likely reflects a read error; the protein shown is translated from the DNA. The gene calls are TRDV1 and TRDJ1; tentative D call: TRDD3 (5 bases). The CDR3 sequence is 14 residues long. Germline-derived CDR1 and CDR2 are TSWWSYY and QGS. The CDR3 here is CSLGERRKYDKLIF. CDR3 DNA sequence: TGTTCTCTTGGGGAACGGCGTAAGTACGATAAACTCATCTTT.

This clone occurred a few times. The gene calls are TRDV1 and TRDJ1; 9 positions agree with TRDD3. This CDR3 contains 20 residues. V was clipped by 1 base and J by 2 bases; unmatched bases: 17. CDR1 and CDR2 (germline): TSWWSYY, QGS. The CDR3 bases are TGTGCTCTTGGGGAACGGACGGCAAAACTGGGGGAGGAAGGGACCGATAAACTCATCTTT. Encoded protein: CALGERTAKLGEEGTDKLIF.

Notes on this clone: Since a much larger clone is just one base distant, this may be a read error. The same CDR3 arises from other DNA sequences in this sample as well. This chain joins TRDV1 and TRDJ1; D possibly corresponds to TRDD2 (6 bases). The germline V gene has CDR1 TSWWSYY and CDR2 QGS. This CDR3 is 19 amino acids long. Between the trimmed V and J ends, which lost 1 base and 1 base, there was a span of 22 bases. The CDR3 protein is CALGERPSLTPGLTDKLIF. CDR3 bases: TGTGCTCTTGGGGAACGGCCTTCCCTTACGCCAGGCCTCACCGATAAACTCATCTTT.

This clone appeared many times. A much larger clonotype is one base distant, so this may be a read error. This same CDR3 is encoded by further DNA sequences in the sample. V usage is TRDV1 and J usage is TRDJ1; 13 positions agree with TRDD3. Germline V gives CDR1 TSWWSYY, CDR2 QGS. The length of the CDR3 is 21 residues. Written as DNA, the CDR3 is TGTGCCCTTGGGGAATACCTTCCTACGTACTGGGGGATACGAGGCGCCGATAAACTCATCTTT. This sequence encodes CALGEYLPTYWGIRGADKLIF.

This clone was seen only a few times. This DNA's translation and the protein TCRdb lists, from a much larger clone, do not match at residue 12, likely due to a read error; the protein shown is translated from the DNA. The chain combines TRDV1 with TRDJ2; 9 positions agree with TRDD3. The CDR3 totals 16 residues. The germline V gene encodes CDR1 TSWWSYY and CDR2 QGS. CDR3 nucleotide sequence: TGTGCTCTCAAGACGGGTGGGGATACGTTGACAGAACAACTCTTCTTT. It yields the protein CALKTGGDTLTEQLFF.

This clone came up a few times. The TCRdb protein, from a much larger clone, departs from this DNA's translation at residue 8, likely by read error; the protein shown derives from the DNA. The chain uses TRDV1 and TRDJ1, with a possible D match to TRDD3 (5 bases). No J gene is reported in TCRdb; it was inferred here by comparing the DNA with germline. Trimming took off 2 bases at V and 1 base at J, with 17 bases between the two ends. CDR1 and CDR2 (germline): TSWWSYY, QGS. The CDR3 contains 17 residues. This chain's CDR3 is CALGEIWESPLTDKLIF. Here the CDR3 DNA reads TGTGCTCTTGGGGAAATCTGGGAGAGCCCCCTCACCGATAAACTCATCTTT.

On this clone: One base separates it from a far larger clone, so it is likely a read error. Other DNA sequences in the same sample also yield this CDR3. This rearrangement joins TRDV2 to TRDJ1; 10 bases map to TRDD3. TCRdb carries no J gene annotation; the J gene was assigned here by matching the DNA with germline. Germline CDR1 is GEAIGNYY and CDR2 is EKD. CDR3 length: 16 amino acids. V gave up 4 bases and J gave up 4 bases; unmatched junction bases: 11. The CDR3 spells CACDGMGDTPLDKLIF. The DNA for the CDR3 is TGTGCCTGTGATGGGATGGGGGATACCCCCCTCGATAAACTCATCTTT.

Ten or more counts support this clone. The chain has TRDV1 and TRDJ1; the match to TRDD3 covers 13 bases. Trimming at V came to 2 bases and at J to 10 bases, leaving 19 bases not matched to a gene. Germline V gene sequence: CDR1 TSWWSYY, CDR2 QGS. The CDR3 extends over 19 amino acids. CDR3 nucleotide sequence: TGTGCTCTTGGGGAATCCAAGCCCCTCGTACTGGGGGATACGTGTGGACTCATCTTT. Translation gives CALGESKPLVLGDTCGLIF.

Notes on this clone: The TCRdb protein, from a much larger clone, departs from this DNA's translation at residue 16, likely by read error; the protein shown derives from the DNA. The chain carries TRDV1 and TRDJ1; possibly TRDD3 for D (5 bases). The V and J ends lost 1 base and 3 bases respectively, with 30 bases between them. CDR3 length: 21 residues. Germline V gene sequence: CDR1 TSWWSYY, CDR2 QGS. The CDR3 region is CALGEPQRHSERVYAADKLIF. CDR3 nucleotides: TGTGCTCTTGGGGAACCCCAAAGACATTCCGAGAGGGTATACGCCGCCGATAAACTCATCTTT.

This clone was found a few times. The protein TCRdb gives is from a much larger clone and does not agree with this DNA's translation at residue 12, likely a read error; the protein shown here comes from the DNA. Called V gene: TRDV2; the J gene was not called. This CDR3 spans 14 amino acids. CDR1 and CDR2 (germline): GEAIGNYY, EKD. This chain's CDR3 is CACDTGMGTDKPIF. CDR3 in DNA: TGTGCCTGTGACACCGGAATGGGAACCGATAAACCCATCTTT.

This clone occurred a few times. With a far larger clone one base away, a read error is the likely cause. Other DNA sequences in the sample encode the same CDR3. The chain employs TRDV1 and TRDJ2, with 13 bases that match TRDD3. Looked up from germline, CDR1 is TSWWSYY and CDR2 is QGS. Trimming removed 2 bases from V and 6 bases from J; junction bases left unmatched: 27. The CDR3 is 24 residues long. The CDR3, as DNA: TGTGCTCTTGGGGAATCGATAACCTTCCCGCCTTTTACTGGGGGATACGCGGGAGCAGCACAACTCTTCTTT. Translated: CALGESITFPPFTGGYAGAAQLFF.

This clone was observed many times. This chain joins TRDV1 and TRDJ1, with TRDD3 identical over 9 bases. Germline CDR1 reads TSWWSYY; CDR2 reads QGS. The CDR3 spans 20 residues. Trimming removed 3 bases from V and 1 base from J; junction bases left unmatched: 18. For the CDR3, the DNA is TGTGCTCTTGGGGAGGAGGGAGAACGGTACTGGGGGACACTCACCGATAAACTCATCTTT. Translating it yields CALGEEGERYWGTLTDKLIF.

Only a few counts were recorded for this clone. The protein that TCRdb holds for this DNA derives from a much larger clone and differs from the translated DNA at residue 11, which likely indicates a read error; the protein shown here is translated from the DNA. The chain has TRDV1 and TRDJ1; TRDD3 aligns across 8 bases. The CDR3 runs 20 residues. The J segment lost 4 bases and the V segment lost 1 base, leaving 20 bases of the junction unmatched. Germline V gene data show CDR1 as TSWWSYY and CDR2 as QGS. CDR3: CALGEQGLYGILGGGDKLIF. The CDR3 bases are TGTGCTCTTGGGGAACAAGGACTTTACGGCATACTGGGGGGAGGCGATAAACTCATCTTT.

There are a few counts of this clone. TCRdb's entry gives the protein of a much larger clone, which mismatches this DNA's translation at residue 15, likely from a read error; the protein reported here is translated from the DNA. The rearrangement joins TRDV2 to TRDJ1; tentatively, D is TRDD3 (6 bases). Since TCRdb gives no J gene, matching the DNA to germline was used here to assign it. The V end was cut by 3 bases, the J end by 0 bases, with 31 bases between. Germline V gene sequence: CDR1 GEAIGNYY, CDR2 EKD. CDR3 length: 21 residues. The CDR3 here is CACDPLHVSGVKVPHTDKLIF. The CDR3 nucleotides are TGTGCCTGTGACCCTCTACACGTGTCTGGGGTAAAAGTGCCGCACACCGATAAACTCATCTTT.